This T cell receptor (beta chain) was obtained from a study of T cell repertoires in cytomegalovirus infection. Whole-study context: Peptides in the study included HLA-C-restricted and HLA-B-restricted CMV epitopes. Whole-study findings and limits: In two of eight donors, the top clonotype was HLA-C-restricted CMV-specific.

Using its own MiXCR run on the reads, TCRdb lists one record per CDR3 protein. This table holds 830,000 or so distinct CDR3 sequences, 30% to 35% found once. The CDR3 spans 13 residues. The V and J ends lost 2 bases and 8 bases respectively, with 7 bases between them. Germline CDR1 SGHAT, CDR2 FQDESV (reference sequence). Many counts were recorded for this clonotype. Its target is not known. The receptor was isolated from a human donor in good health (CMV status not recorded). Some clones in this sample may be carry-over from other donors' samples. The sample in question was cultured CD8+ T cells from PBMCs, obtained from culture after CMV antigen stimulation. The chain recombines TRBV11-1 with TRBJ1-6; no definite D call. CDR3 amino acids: CASSLRGDSPLHF. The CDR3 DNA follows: TGTGCCAGCAGCTTACGTGGGGATTCACCCCTCCACTTT.